The 4 T cell receptor beta chains in this list originate from one sample, sequenced in a study of cytomegalovirus exposure and HLA in healthy donors. The PCR had 60 Vbeta and 13 Jbeta primers. The method was immunoSEQ multiplex PCR; TCRdb's version includes in-frame clones alone and lacks a portion of them. The data contain approximately 100,000 clones, around three quarters of them singletons. The source material was PBMCs. Every receptor here comes from a female donor in good health and CMV-seropositive.

The chain has TRBV2 and TRBJ2-5, with TRBD2 as a possible D gene (7 bases). The CDR3 totals 14 residues. Trimming left V 6 bases short and J 5 bases short, with 16 bases between. CDR1 and CDR2 (germline): SNHLY, FYNNEI. The CDR3 nucleotides are TGTGCCAGCAGCGCTGGGGGGGCAGGGGAGACCCAGTACTTC. It translates to CASSAGGAGETQYF.

The V and J genes are TRBV10-3 and TRBJ2-3, with 10 bases lining up with TRBD1. Germline assignment: CDR1 ENHRY and CDR2 SYGVKD. V lost 5 bases to trimming and J lost 5 bases; unmatched junction nucleotides: 7. The CDR3 contains 15 residues. The CDR3 region is CAISYGQGGKDTQYF. CDR3 sequence (DNA): TGTGCCATCAGTTACGGACAGGGGGGGAAAGATACGCAGTATTTT.

V gene TRBV11-1 combines with J gene TRBJ2-1; 9 bases align to TRBD1. Germline CDR1 is SGHAT and CDR2 is FQDESV (reference sequence). The CDR3 is made up of 18 amino acids. J lost 2 bases, V lost 0 bases, and 8 bases had no gene match. The CDR3 sequence: CASSLARRTGAPYNEQFF. The DNA for the CDR3 is TGTGCCAGCAGCTTAGCGCGGCGGACAGGGGCTCCCTACAATGAGCAGTTCTTC. Based on the CDR3 plus reference TRBV11-1 and TRBJ2-1, the full variable domain is EAEVAQSPRYKITEKSQAVAFWCDPISGHATLYWYRQILGQGPELLVQFQDESVVDDSQLPKDRFSAERLKGVDSTLKIQPAELGDSAMYLCASSLARRTGAPYNEQFFGPGTRLTVL.

The chain has TRBV7-2 and TRBJ2-7; 7 bases align to TRBD2. The CDR3 is 13 amino acids. Per the germline V gene, CDR1 is SGHTA and CDR2 is FQGNSA. The V segment lost 1 base and the J segment 9 bases; nucleotides outside the gene matches: 6. This chain's CDR3 is CASSLEAIAGQYF. DNA for the CDR3: TGTGCCAGCAGCTTAGAAGCCATAGCGGGGCAGTACTTC.